The clone carrying this T cell receptor (beta chain) was recorded once. The antigen is unknown. The CDR3 runs 13 residues. J gave up 8 bases and V 4 bases, and 7 bases lay outside the gene matches. Germline V gives CDR1 MNHNS, CDR2 SASEGT. These data come from a study of OX40 agonist ivuxolimab in advanced cancers. Background on the study: Patients were given ivuxolimab, an antibody that agonizes OX40 (CD134). Patients were dosed intravenously with ivuxolimab at 0.01 to 10 mg/kg every 2 weeks. Study-wide points: Some patients who did not respond also had low normalized T-cell clonal expansion. Expansion of clones was among the lowest in partial responders at 0.1-3.0 mg/kg.

The table came from immunoSEQ multiplex PCR; TCRdb's copy has only in-frame clones and leaves some out. The sample has over 30,000 clones, about nine tenths seen once. V and J are TRBV6-1 and TRBJ2-5, with 7 bases matching TRBD1. The receptor was derived from an adult with an advanced solid tumor such as melanoma, head and neck, liver or kidney cancer. The sample was CD4+ or CD8+ T cells sorted from blood, taken in a trial of the OX40 agonist ivuxolimab. This chain's CDR3 is CASSADQGGTQYF. The CDR3 DNA is TGTGCCAGCAGTGCGGACCAAGGGGGCACCCAGTACTTC.